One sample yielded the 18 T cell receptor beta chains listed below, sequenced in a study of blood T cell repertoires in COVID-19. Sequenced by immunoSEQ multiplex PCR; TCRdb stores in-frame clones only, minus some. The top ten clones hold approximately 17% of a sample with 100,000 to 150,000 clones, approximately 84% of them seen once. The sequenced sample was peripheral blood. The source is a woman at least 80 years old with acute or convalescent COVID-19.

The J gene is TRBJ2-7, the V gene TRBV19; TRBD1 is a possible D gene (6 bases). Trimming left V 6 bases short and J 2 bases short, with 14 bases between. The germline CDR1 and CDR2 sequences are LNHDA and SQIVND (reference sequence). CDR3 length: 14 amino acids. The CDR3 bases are TGTGCCAGTAGCCAAAACGCAGGGGCCTACGAGCAGTACTTC. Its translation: CASSQNAGAYEQYF.

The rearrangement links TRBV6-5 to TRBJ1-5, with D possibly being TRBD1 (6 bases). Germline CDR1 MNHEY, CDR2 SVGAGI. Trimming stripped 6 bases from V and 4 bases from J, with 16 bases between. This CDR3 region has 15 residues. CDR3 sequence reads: CASRGGGGLNQPQHF. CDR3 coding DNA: TGTGCCAGCAGGGGTGGCGGGGGCCTAAATCAGCCCCAGCATTTT.

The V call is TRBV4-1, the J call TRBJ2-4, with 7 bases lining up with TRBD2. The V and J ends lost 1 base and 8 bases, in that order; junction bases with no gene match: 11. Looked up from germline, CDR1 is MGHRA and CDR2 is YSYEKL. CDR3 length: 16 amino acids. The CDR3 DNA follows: TGCGCCAGCAGCCAAGCGTTGACAGCGGGAACAGACATTCAGTACTTC. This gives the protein CASSQALTAGTDIQYF.

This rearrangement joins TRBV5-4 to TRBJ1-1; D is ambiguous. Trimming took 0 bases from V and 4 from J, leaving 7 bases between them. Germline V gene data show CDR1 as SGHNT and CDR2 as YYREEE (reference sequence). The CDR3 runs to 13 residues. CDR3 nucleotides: TGTGCCAGCAGCTTGGACAGAACCACTGAAGCTTTCTTT. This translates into CASSLDRTTEAFF.

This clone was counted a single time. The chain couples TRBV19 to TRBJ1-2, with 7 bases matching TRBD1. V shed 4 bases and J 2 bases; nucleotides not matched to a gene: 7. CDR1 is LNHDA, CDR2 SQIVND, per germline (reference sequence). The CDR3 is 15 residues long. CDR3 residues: CASSNTGTANYGYTF. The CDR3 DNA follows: TGTGCCAGTAGTAACACAGGGACAGCGAACTATGGCTACACCTTC.

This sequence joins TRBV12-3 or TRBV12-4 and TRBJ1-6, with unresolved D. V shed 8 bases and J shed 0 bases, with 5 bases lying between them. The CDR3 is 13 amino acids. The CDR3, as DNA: TGTGCCAGCTCGAGCTCCTATAATTCACCCCTCCACTTT. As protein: CASSSSYNSPLHF.

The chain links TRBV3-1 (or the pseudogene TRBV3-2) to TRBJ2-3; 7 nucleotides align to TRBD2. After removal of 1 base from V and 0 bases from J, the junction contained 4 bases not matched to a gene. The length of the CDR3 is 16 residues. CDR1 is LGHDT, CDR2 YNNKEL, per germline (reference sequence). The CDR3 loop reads CASSQGGGASTDTQYF. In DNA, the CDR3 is TGTGCCAGCAGCCAAGGGGGAGGGGCAAGCACAGATACGCAGTATTTT.

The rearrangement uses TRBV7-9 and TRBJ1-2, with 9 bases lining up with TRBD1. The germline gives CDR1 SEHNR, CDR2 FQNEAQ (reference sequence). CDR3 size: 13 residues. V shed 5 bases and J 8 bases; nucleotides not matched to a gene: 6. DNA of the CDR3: TGTGCCAGCAGCCCGGGACAGGGAGGCGGCTACACCTTC. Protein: CASSPGQGGGYTF.

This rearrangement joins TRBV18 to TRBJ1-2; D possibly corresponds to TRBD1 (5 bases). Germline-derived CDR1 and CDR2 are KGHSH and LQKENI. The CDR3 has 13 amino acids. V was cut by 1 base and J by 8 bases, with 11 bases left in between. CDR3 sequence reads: CASSPLGRIGYTF. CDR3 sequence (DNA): TGTGCCAGCTCACCACTGGGGCGCATCGGCTACACCTTC.

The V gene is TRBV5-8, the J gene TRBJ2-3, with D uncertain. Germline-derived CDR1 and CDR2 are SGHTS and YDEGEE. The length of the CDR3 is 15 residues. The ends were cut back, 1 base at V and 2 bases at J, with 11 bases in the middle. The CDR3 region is CASSLSGETTDTQYF. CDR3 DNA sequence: TGTGCCAGCAGCTTGTCCGGAGAGACCACAGATACGCAGTATTTT.

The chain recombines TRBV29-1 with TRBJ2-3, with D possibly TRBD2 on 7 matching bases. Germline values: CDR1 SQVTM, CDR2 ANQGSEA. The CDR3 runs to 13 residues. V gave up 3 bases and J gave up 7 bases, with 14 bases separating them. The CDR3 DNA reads TGCAGCGTTGATGGGGGGGGCGCGAATACGCAGTATTTT. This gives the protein CSVDGGGANTQYF.

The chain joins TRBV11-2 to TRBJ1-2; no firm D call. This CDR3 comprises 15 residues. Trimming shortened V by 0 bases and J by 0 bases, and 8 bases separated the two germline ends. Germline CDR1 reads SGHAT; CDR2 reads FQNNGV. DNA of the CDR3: TGTGCCAGCAGCTTAGATGCAGTAACTAACTATGGCTACACCTTC. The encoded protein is CASSLDAVTNYGYTF.

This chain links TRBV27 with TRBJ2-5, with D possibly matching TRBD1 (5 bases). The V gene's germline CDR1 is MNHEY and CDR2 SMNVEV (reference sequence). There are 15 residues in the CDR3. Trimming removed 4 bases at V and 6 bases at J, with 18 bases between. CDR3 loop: CASSSQQGALKTQYF. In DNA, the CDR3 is TGTGCCAGCAGTTCCCAGCAGGGTGCGCTAAAGACCCAGTACTTC.

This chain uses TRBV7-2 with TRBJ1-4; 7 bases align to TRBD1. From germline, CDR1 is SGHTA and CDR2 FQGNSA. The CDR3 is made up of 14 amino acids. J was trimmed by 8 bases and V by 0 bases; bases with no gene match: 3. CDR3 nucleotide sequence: TGTGCCAGCAGCTTAGCCGGGACAGAAGAAAAACTGTTTTTT. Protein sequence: CASSLAGTEEKLFF.

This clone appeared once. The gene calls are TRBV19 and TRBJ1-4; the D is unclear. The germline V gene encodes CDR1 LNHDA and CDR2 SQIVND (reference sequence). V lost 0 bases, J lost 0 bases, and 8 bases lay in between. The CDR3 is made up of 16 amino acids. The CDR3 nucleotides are TGTGCCAGTAGTATAGATCACGGGGCAACTAATGAAAAACTGTTTTTT. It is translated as CASSIDHGATNEKLFF.

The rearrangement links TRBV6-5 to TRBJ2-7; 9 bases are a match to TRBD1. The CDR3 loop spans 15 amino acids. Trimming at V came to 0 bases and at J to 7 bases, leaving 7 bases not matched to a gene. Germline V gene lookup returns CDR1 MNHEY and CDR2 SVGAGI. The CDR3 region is CASSYSLPGQGEQYF. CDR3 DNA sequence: TGTGCCAGCAGTTACTCCCTCCCGGGACAGGGTGAGCAGTACTTC.

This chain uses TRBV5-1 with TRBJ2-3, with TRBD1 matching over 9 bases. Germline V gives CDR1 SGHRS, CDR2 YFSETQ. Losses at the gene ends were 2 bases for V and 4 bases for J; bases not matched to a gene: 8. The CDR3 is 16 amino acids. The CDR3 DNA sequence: TGCGCCAGCAGCTTCAGACAGGGGGGTGGCCCAGATACGCAGTATTTT. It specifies CASSFRQGGGPDTQYF.

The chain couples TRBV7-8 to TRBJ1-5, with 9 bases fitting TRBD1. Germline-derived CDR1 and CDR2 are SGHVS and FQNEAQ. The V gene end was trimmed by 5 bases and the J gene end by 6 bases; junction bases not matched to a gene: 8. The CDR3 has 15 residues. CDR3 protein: CASSGGTGTSQPQHF. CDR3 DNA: TGTGCCAGCAGCGGCGGGACAGGGACTTCTCAGCCCCAGCATTTT.